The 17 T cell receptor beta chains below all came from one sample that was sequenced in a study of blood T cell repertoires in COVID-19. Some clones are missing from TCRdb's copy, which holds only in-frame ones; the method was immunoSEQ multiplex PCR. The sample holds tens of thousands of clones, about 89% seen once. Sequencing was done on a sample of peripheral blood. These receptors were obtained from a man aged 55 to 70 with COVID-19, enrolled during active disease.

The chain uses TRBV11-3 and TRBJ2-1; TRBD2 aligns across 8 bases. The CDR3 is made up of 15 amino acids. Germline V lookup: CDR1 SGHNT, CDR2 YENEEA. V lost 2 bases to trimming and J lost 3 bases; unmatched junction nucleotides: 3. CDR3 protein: CASSLSSGVYNEQFF. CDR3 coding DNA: TGTGCCAGCAGCTTAAGTAGCGGGGTCTACAATGAGCAGTTCTTC.

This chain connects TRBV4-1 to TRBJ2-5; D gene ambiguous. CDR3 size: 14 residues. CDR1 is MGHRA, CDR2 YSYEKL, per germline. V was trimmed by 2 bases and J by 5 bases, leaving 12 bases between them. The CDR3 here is CASSQPDTQETQYF. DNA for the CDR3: TGCGCCAGCAGCCAACCCGACACGCAGGAGACCCAGTACTTC.

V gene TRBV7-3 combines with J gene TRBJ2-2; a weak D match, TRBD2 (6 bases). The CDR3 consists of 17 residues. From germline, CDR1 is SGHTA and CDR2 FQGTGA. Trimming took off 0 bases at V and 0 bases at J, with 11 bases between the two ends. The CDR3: CASSLTVGLANTGELFF. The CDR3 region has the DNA TGTGCCAGCAGCTTAACCGTGGGACTTGCGAACACCGGGGAGCTGTTTTTT.

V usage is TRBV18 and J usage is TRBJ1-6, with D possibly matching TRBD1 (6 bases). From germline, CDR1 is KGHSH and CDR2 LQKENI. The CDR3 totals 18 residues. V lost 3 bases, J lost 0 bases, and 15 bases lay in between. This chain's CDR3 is CASSPDSHLSSYNSPLHF. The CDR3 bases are TGTGCCAGCTCACCGGACAGTCATTTGAGCTCCTATAATTCACCCCTCCACTTT.

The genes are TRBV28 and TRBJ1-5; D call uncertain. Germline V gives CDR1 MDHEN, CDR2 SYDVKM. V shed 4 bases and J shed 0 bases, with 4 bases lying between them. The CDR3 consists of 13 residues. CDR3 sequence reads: CASSSYSNQPQHF. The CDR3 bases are TGTGCCAGCAGTTCCTATAGCAATCAGCCCCAGCATTTT.

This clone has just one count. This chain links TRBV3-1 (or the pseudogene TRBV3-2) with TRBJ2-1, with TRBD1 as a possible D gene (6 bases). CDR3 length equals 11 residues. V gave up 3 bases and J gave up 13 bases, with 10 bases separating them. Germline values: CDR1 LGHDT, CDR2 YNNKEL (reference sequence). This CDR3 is CASSQLGAQFF. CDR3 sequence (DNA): TGTGCCAGCAGCCAGTTGGGGGCTCAGTTCTTC.

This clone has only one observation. The CDR3 spells CAWSITWRVGPEAFF. CDR3 sequence (DNA): TGTGCCTGGAGTATAACGTGGAGGGTGGGCCCTGAAGCTTTCTTT. V is TRBV30 and J is TRBJ1-1; D gene ambiguous. Deletions cut 2 bases from V and 6 bases from J, with 19 bases between. In germline, CDR1 is GTSNPN, CDR2 SVGIG (reference sequence). This CDR3 is 15 amino acids long. The whole variable domain, remainder taken from reference TRBV30 and TRBJ1-1, is SQTIHQWPATLVQPVGSPLSLECTVEGTSNPNLYWYRQAAGRGLQLLFYSVGIGQISSEVPQNLSASRPQDRQFILSSKKLLLSDSGFYLCAWSITWRVGPEAFFGQGTRLTVV.

This chain's CDR3 is CASSKTGRGYTF. Written as DNA, the CDR3 is TGTGCCAGCAGCAAGACAGGGAGAGGCTACACCTTC. V is TRBV3-1 (or the pseudogene TRBV3-2) and J is TRBJ1-2; 7 positions match TRBD1. Trimming removed 5 bases from V and 8 bases from J; junction bases left unmatched: 5. CDR3 length equals 12 residues. The V gene's germline CDR1 is LGHDT and CDR2 YNNKEL (reference sequence).

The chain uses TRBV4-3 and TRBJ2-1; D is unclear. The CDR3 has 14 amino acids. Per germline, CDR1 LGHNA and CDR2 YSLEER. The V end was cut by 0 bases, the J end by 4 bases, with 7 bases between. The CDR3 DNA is TGCGCCAGCAGCCAAGATGCAGGTTACAATGAGCAGTTCTTC. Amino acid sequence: CASSQDAGYNEQFF.

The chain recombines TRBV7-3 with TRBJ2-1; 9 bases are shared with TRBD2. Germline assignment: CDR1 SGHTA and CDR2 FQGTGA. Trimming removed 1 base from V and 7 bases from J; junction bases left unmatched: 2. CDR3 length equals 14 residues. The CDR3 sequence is CASSLSGRGNEQFF. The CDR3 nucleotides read TGTGCCAGCAGCTTAAGCGGGAGGGGAAATGAGCAGTTCTTC.

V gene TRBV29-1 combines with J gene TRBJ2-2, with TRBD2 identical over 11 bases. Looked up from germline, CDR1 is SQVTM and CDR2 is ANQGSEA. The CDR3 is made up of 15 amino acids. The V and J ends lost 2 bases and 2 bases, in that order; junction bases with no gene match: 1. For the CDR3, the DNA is TGCAGCGTTGAACTAGCGGGAGGCAACACCGGGGAGCTGTTTTTT. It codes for CSVELAGGNTGELFF.

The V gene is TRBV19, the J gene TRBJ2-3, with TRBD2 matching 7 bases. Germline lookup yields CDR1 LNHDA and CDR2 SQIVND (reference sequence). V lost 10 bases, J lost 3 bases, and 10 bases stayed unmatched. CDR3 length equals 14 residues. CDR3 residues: CATFGGGRTDTQYF. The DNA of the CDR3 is TGTGCCACCTTCGGAGGCGGGAGAACAGATACGCAGTATTTT.

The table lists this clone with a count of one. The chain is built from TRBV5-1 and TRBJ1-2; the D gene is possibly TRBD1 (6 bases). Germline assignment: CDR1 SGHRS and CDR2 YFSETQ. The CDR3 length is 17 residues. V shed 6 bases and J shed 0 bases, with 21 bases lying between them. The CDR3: CASTLREGGPANYGYTF. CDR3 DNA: TGCGCCAGCACCCTGAGAGAGGGGGGGCCGGCTAACTATGGCTACACCTTC.

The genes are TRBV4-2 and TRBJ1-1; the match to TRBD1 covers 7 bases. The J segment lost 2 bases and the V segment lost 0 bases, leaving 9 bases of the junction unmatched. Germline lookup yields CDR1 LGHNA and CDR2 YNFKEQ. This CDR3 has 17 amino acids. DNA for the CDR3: TGTGCCAGCAGCCAAGATACAGGGGAAGGTGGAAACACTGAAGCTTTCTTT. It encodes CASSQDTGEGGNTEAFF.

In nucleotides, the CDR3 is TGTGCCAGCACAGGCCCGGCTCCAGGGGGCAATTGGGGCAATCAGCCCCAGCATTTT. This codes for CASTGPAPGGNWGNQPQHF. The chain employs TRBV2 and TRBJ1-5, with 8 bases identical to TRBD1. The ends lost 7 bases at V and 2 bases at J; junction bases unmatched: 19. The CDR3 extends over 19 amino acids. Germline V lookup: CDR1 SNHLY, CDR2 FYNNEI.

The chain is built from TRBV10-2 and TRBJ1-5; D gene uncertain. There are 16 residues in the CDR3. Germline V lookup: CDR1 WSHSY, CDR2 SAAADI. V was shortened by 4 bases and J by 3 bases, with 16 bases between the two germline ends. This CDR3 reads CASSVAGRRDNQPQHF. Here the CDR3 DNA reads TGCGCCAGCAGTGTGGCCGGACGGAGGGACAATCAGCCCCAGCATTTT.

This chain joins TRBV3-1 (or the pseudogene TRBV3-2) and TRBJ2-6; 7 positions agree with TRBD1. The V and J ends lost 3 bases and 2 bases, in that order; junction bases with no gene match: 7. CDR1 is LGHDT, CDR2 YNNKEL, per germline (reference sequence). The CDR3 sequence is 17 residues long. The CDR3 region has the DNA TGTGCCAGCAGCCATCCCGGACAGGCCGCTGGGGCCAACGTCCTGACTTTC. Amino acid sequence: CASSHPGQAAGANVLTF.